This T cell receptor beta chain originates from a study of human thymus T cells. General study results and limits: Related studies found that unrelated individuals share highly overlapping thymic repertoires. Repertoires sampled from thymus and blood appeared biased in V and J gene usage.

Repertoires were generated with immunoSEQ multiplex PCR, while TCRdb's copy carries only in-frame clones and drops some. The sample holds roughly 86,000 clones, around 96% seen once. Notes on this clone: What it recognizes is unknown.

Trimming cost V 1 base and J 1 base, with 7 bases left between them. This CDR3 region has 15 residues. Germline loops: CDR1 SGHTA, CDR2 FQGTGA. Thymic material originated from resections removed in the course of corrective heart surgery. The people who donated were healthy Finnish babies having corrective surgery for congenital heart defects. The chain uses TRBV7-3 and TRBJ2-2, with a possible D match to TRBD2 (6 bases). Input material: thymus tissue. The clonotype originates from a boy in the first two years of life with a congenital heart defect but otherwise immunologically healthy. CDR3 sequence: CASSLSGENTGELFF. In nucleotides, the CDR3 is TGTGCCAGCAGCTTAAGCGGGGAGAACACCGGGGAGCTGTTTTTT.